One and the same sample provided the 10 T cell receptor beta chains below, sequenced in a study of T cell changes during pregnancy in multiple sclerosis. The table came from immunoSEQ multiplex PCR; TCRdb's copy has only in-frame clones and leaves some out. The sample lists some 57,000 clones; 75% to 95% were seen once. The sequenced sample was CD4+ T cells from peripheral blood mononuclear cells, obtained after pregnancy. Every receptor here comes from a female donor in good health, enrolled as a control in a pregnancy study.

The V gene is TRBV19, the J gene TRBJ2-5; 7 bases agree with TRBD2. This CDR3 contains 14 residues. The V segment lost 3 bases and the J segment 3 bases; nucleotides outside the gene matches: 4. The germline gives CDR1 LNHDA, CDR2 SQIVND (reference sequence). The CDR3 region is CASSIPGREETQYF. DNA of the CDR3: TGTGCCAGTAGTATCCCAGGGAGGGAAGAGACCCAGTACTTC.

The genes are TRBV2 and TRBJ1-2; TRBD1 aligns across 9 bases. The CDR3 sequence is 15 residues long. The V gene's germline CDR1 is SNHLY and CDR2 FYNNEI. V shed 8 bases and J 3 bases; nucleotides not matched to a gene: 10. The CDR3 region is CASEEQGAGDYGYTF. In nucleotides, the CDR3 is TGTGCCAGCGAAGAACAGGGGGCGGGGGACTATGGCTACACCTTC.

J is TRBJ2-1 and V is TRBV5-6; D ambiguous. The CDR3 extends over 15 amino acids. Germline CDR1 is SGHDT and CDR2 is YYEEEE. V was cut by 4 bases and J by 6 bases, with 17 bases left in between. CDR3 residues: CASSPTSVLSNEQFF. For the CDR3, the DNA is TGTGCCAGCAGCCCGACTTCCGTCTTAAGCAATGAGCAGTTCTTC.

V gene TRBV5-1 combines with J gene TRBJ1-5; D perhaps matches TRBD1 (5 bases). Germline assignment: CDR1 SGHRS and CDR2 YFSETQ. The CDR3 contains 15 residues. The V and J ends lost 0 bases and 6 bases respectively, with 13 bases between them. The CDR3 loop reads CASSLGGGVGQPQHF. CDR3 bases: TGCGCCAGCAGCTTGGGGGGGGGAGTAGGTCAGCCCCAGCATTTT.

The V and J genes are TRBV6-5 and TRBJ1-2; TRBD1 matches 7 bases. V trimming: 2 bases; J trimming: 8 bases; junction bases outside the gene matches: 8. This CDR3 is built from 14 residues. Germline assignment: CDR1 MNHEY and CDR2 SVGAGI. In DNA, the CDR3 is TGTGCCAGCAGTTACAGGAGGGACAGCGACGGCTACACCTTC. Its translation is CASSYRRDSDGYTF.

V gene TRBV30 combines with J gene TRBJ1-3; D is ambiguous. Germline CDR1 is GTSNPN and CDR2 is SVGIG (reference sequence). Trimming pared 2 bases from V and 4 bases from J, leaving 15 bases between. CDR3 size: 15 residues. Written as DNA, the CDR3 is TGTGCCTGGAGTAAGGCGCTCCTACAGGGAAACACCATATATTTT. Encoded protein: CAWSKALLQGNTIYF.

CDR3 in DNA: TGTGCCAGCAGCAAGGGGACAGAGGGCACTGAAGCTTTCTTT. Translation gives CASSKGTEGTEAFF. This chain connects TRBV7-3 to TRBJ1-1; 7 bases agree with TRBD1. The CDR3 has 14 amino acids. The germline CDR1 and CDR2 sequences are SGHTA and FQGTGA. Losses at the gene ends were 5 bases for V and 4 bases for J; bases not matched to a gene: 7.

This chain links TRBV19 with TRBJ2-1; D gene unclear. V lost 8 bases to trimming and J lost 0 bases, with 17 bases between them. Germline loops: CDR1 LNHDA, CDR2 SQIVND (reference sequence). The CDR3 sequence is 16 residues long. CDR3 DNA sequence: TGTGCCAGTGCTCTAAAAAGATTAGACTCCTACAATGAGCAGTTCTTC. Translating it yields CASALKRLDSYNEQFF. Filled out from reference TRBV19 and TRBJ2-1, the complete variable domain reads DGGITQSPKYLFRKEGQNVTLSCEQNLNHDAMYWYRQDPGQGLRLIYYSQIVNDFQKGDIAEGYSVSREKKESFPLTVTSAQKNPTAFYLCASALKRLDSYNEQFFGPGTRLTVL.

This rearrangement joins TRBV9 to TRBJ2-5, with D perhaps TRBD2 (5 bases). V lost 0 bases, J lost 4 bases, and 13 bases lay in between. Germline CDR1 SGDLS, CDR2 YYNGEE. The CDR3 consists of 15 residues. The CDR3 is CASSVDSGRGETQYF. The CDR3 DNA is TGTGCCAGCAGCGTAGACTCGGGCCGGGGAGAGACCCAGTACTTC.

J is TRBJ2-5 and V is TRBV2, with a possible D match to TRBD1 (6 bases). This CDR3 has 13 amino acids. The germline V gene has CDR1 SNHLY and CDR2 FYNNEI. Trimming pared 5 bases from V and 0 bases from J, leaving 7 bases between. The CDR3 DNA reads TGTGCCAGCAGTTGGACAGACCAAGAGACCCAGTACTTC. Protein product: CASSWTDQETQYF.